The present T cell receptor beta chain was sequenced within a study of T cells in Graves' hyperthyroidism and ophthalmopathy. V lost 5 bases, J lost 6 bases, and 10 bases stayed unmatched. CDR1 and CDR2 from the germline V gene are SGHAT and FQNNGV. The CDR3 loop spans 16 amino acids. The CDR3 regions of TCR beta were amplified from RNA transcripts. A first-round RT-PCR of the TCR CDR3 used the HTBI primer set. From the multiplex PCR reads, TCRdb called clonotypes with MiXCR, one entry per CDR3 protein. The data contain 490,000 or so distinct CDR3 sequences, 22% of them seen just once; the ten biggest clones take up about half. This clonotype was detected many times.

The TCR was taken from a woman in her seventies with Graves' ophthalmopathy. The V and J genes are TRBV11-2 and TRBJ2-1, with 10 bases matching TRBD1. The specimen was blood. CDR3 residues: CASSGDRGVFVNEQFF. Written as DNA, the CDR3 is TGTGCCAGCAGCGGGGACAGGGGTGTATTCGTCAATGAGCAGTTCTTC.